This TCR beta chain was sequenced in a study of T-cell memory formation after mild COVID-19. Looking at the study overall: Clustering of TCRs was largely donor specific. Broader study findings: Clones contracting across day 15 to 85 had a balanced CD4/CD8 profile; later expanding clones leaned CD4+. SARS-CoV-2 specificity of second-wave clones peaking day 37 was unconfirmed.

Comments on this clonotype: Its antigen remains unidentified.

Germline CDR1 is SGHNT and CDR2 is YYREEE (reference sequence). This CDR3 contains 16 residues. The V end lost 0 bases, the J end lost 4 bases, and 11 bases lay between the germline ends. The TCR alpha and TCR beta cDNA libraries, bearing sample barcodes and UMIs, were generated by 5'RACE using constant-segment primers. TCRdb itself ran the 5' RACE reads through MiXCR, one entry per CDR3 protein. This table has about 400,000 distinct CDR3 sequences, 16% appearing once. This clonotype was obtained from a man aged 18-30 years who had mild COVID-19 (a few samples of this study predate the infection). Cell type and time point are not known. This chain joins TRBV5-4 and TRBJ2-6; the D is unclear. The sequenced sample was PBMCs or a T cell subset sorted from them (not recorded which). CDR3 loop: CASSLGTPAGANVLTF. DNA for the CDR3: TGTGCCAGCAGCTTGGGCACCCCCGCCGGGGCCAACGTCCTGACTTTC.